This TCR beta chain was retrieved from a study of blood T cell repertoires in COVID-19. Study-level information: Material from acute and convalescent COVID-19 was sourced from the United States, Italy and Spain. PBMCs, B-cell-depleted T cells, or T cells were the source of the cDNA or gDNA that made up the material.

In the authors' workflow: Amplified reference gene primers provided the basis for estimating nucleated cell counts. TCRdb keeps only in-frame clones here, not all; method: immunoSEQ multiplex PCR. V and J calls and clone size follow that table, whereas D and trimming were derived from the DNA. The sample has about 280,000 clones, over 75% seen once. V was clipped by 6 bases and J by 0 bases, with 11 bases between them. Germline V lookup: CDR1 MNHEY, CDR2 SMNVEV (reference sequence). This CDR3 comprises 15 residues. The sample comprised peripheral blood. This TCR was sampled from a woman in her sixties or seventies with acute or convalescent COVID-19. V is TRBV27 and J is TRBJ2-2; D is uncertain. The CDR3 loop is CASSKTQANTGELFF. Here the CDR3 DNA reads TGTGCCAGCAGCAAAACTCAAGCGAACACCGGGGAGCTGTTTTTT.